A single sample is the source of the 9 T cell receptor beta chains below, sequenced in a study of T cell responses to AZD1222 COVID-19 vaccine. Generated by immunoSEQ multiplex PCR, the TCRdb table keeps only in-frame clones and is missing some. The profile shows some 150,000 clones, 90% of them singletons. The sequencing here drew on peripheral blood, taken 28 days after the second AZD1222 dose. The receptors come from an adult who received the AZD1222 COVID-19 vaccine.

This clone is labeled medium-sized (0.01 to 0.1%). In DNA form, the CDR3 reads TGTGCCAGTAGTGCTCCTGTAGACGCCGGGTTCCTCAATGAAAAACTGTTTTTT. Translated: CASSAPVDAGFLNEKLFF. The chain uses TRBV19 and TRBJ1-4; no definite D call. Trimming removed 5 bases at V and 5 bases at J, with 24 bases between. CDR1 and CDR2 (germline): LNHDA, SQIVND (reference sequence). CDR3 length equals 18 residues.

The rearrangement links TRBV18 to TRBJ1-1; 8 bases match TRBD1. Germline V gene data show CDR1 as KGHSH and CDR2 as LQKENI. J was trimmed by 6 bases and V by 5 bases; bases with no gene match: 8. The CDR3 is made up of 14 amino acids. The CDR3 is CASSVQGGMPEAFF. The CDR3 coding sequence is TGTGCCAGCTCAGTACAGGGGGGAATGCCTGAAGCTTTCTTT. Full variable domain (missing parts from reference TRBV18 and TRBJ1-1): NAGVMQNPRHLVRRRGQEARLRCSPMKGHSHVYWYRQLPEEGLKFMVYLQKENIIDESGMPKERFSAEFPKEGPSILRIQQVVRGDSAAYFCASSVQGGMPEAFFGQGTRLTVV.

This chain uses TRBV19 with TRBJ1-5; possible D gene TRBD1, 5 bases. This CDR3 is 14 amino acids long. Germline V gives CDR1 LNHDA, CDR2 SQIVND (reference sequence). V was cut by 5 bases and J by 7 bases, with 15 bases left in between. Here the CDR3 reads CASSFEGFLQPQHF. Written as DNA, the CDR3 is TGTGCCAGTAGTTTCGAGGGGTTTCTGCAGCCCCAGCATTTT. Supplemented by reference TRBV19 and TRBJ1-5, the full variable domain reads DGGITQSPKYLFRKEGQNVTLSCEQNLNHDAMYWYRQDPGQGLRLIYYSQIVNDFQKGDIAEGYSVSREKKESFPLTVTSAQKNPTAFYLCASSFEGFLQPQHFGDGTRLSIL.

The chain uses TRBV4-1 and TRBJ2-6, with D possibly being TRBD1 or TRBD2 (5 bases each). The CDR3 is 20 amino acids. Germline V lookup: CDR1 MGHRA, CDR2 YSYEKL. The V and J ends lost 0 bases and 1 base respectively, with 19 bases between them. CDR3 bases: TGCGCCAGCAGCCAAGAGTTGTGGGACGCCGGGTGGTCTGGGGCCAACGTCCTGACTTTC. Amino acids: CASSQELWDAGWSGANVLTF.

This clone came up once. This chain links TRBV7-8 with TRBJ2-1, with TRBD2 matching 7 bases. The J segment lost 0 bases and the V segment lost 3 bases, leaving 5 bases of the junction unmatched. CDR1 SGHVS and CDR2 FQNEAQ come from the germline V gene. This CDR3 has 16 amino acids. CDR3 DNA sequence: TGTGCCAGCAGCTTGAACGGCGGGAGCTCCTACAATGAGCAGTTCTTC. Amino acid sequence: CASSLNGGSSYNEQFF.

The count of this clone is one. The V gene is TRBV19, the J gene TRBJ1-6; D ambiguous. The CDR3 spans 14 residues. The V end lost 7 bases, the J end lost 0 bases, and 7 bases lay between the germline ends. CDR1 and CDR2 (germline): LNHDA, SQIVND (reference sequence). As DNA, the CDR3 is TGTGCCAGTACGATGAGCTCCTATAATTCACCCCTCCACTTT. Amino acid sequence: CASTMSSYNSPLHF.

This sequence joins TRBV5-5 and TRBJ1-1; possibly TRBD1 for D (5 bases). Germline-derived CDR1 and CDR2 are SGHKS and YYEKEE (reference sequence). V was cut by 4 bases and J by 2 bases, with 15 bases left in between. The CDR3 totals 15 residues. The CDR3, as DNA: TGTGCCAGCAGCATCAGGGCGACGGGTAACACTGAAGCTTTCTTT. Translation: CASSIRATGNTEAFF. Variable domain in full (rest from reference TRBV5-5 and TRBJ1-1): DAGVTQSPTHLIKTRGQQVTLRCSPISGHKSVSWYQQVLGQGPQFIFQYYEKEERGRGNFPDRFSARQFPNYSSELNVNALLLGDSALYLCASSIRATGNTEAFFGQGTRLTVV.

The V call is TRBV5-4, the J call TRBJ1-2; D not resolved. V lost 4 bases and J lost 5, with 9 bases in between. Germline V gene sequence: CDR1 SGHNT, CDR2 YYREEE (reference sequence). The CDR3 totals 12 residues. The DNA of the CDR3 is TGTGCCAGCAGCCCCAGAGGGTATGGCTACACCTTC. It encodes CASSPRGYGYTF. The entire variable domain, with the rest obtained from reference TRBV5-4 and TRBJ1-2, is as follows: ETGVTQSPTHLIKTRGQQVTLRCSSQSGHNTVSWYQQALGQGPQFIFQYYREEENGRGNFPPRFSGLQFPNYSSELNVNALELDDSALYLCASSPRGYGYTFGSGTRLTVV.

The chain couples TRBV19 to TRBJ1-2; possibly TRBD1 for D (5 bases). The V gene's germline CDR1 is LNHDA and CDR2 SQIVND (reference sequence). Trimming removed 7 bases at V and 5 bases at J, with 11 bases between. The CDR3 runs 12 residues. The CDR3 protein is CASKSRDYGYTF. Written as DNA, the CDR3 is TGTGCCAGTAAATCCAGGGATTATGGCTACACCTTC.